The 27 T cell receptor beta chains in this list originate from one sample, sequenced in a study of identical twins. Using its own MiXCR run on the 5' RACE reads, TCRdb lists one record per CDR3 protein. Found here are more than 650,000 distinct CDR3 sequences, approximately 6% of them singletons; the top ten hold 1.5% to 2%. Sequenced: naive T cells sorted from blood. These TCRs come from a man aged 18 to 30 in good health.

This clonotype was counted ten times or more. The chain links TRBV5-1 to TRBJ2-1, with 12 bases aligning to TRBD2. The CDR3 length is 16 residues. CDR1 is SGHRS and CDR2 is YFSETQ in the germline V gene. With 4 bases clipped from V and 5 bases from J, the junction kept 7 bases outside the gene matches. CDR3 sequence reads: CASSIRLAGGNNEQFF. CDR3 in DNA: TGCGCCAGCAGCATCCGTCTAGCGGGAGGGAACAATGAGCAGTTCTTC.

This chain joins TRBV20-1 and TRBJ2-2; 7 positions agree with TRBD2. J lost 1 base, V lost 3 bases, and 2 bases had no gene match. The CDR3 covers 14 residues. The V gene's germline CDR1 is DFQATT and CDR2 SNEGSKA (reference sequence). This CDR3 reads CSASGRMNTGELFF. The CDR3 DNA reads TGCAGTGCTAGCGGGAGGATGAACACCGGGGAGCTGTTTTTT.

The table lists this clonotype with a few counts. The chain links TRBV12-3 or TRBV12-4 to TRBJ2-1; 7 positions match TRBD2. This CDR3 has 15 residues. The V and J ends lost 3 bases and 8 bases, in that order; junction bases with no gene match: 10. The DNA for the CDR3 is TGTGCCAGCAGTTTTATCGGACTAGTGAGCTATGAGCAGTTCTTC. Its translation: CASSFIGLVSYEQFF.

This clonotype was observed many times. The rearrangement uses TRBV7-7 and TRBJ2-1; TRBD2 aligns across 7 bases. This CDR3 contains 16 residues. Per germline, CDR1 SSHAT and CDR2 FNYEAQ (reference sequence). V shed 5 bases and J 3 bases; nucleotides not matched to a gene: 10. The CDR3 DNA sequence: TGTGCCAGCAGCCTAAGTACTAGCGCTTACTACAATGAGCAGTTCTTC. The encoded protein is CASSLSTSAYYNEQFF.

This clonotype was seen many times. V usage is TRBV14 and J usage is TRBJ2-1, with 13 bases matching TRBD2. Trimming removed 4 bases from V and 3 bases from J; junction bases left unmatched: 9. There are 18 residues in the CDR3. CDR1 SGHDN and CDR2 FVKESK come from the germline V gene. The CDR3 here is CASSPWTSGSLFYNEQFF. The CDR3 nucleotides read TGTGCCAGCAGCCCTTGGACTAGCGGGAGCCTATTCTACAATGAGCAGTTCTTC.

This clonotype appeared a few times. The rearrangement joins TRBV6-1 to TRBJ1-5; 7 bases fit TRBD1. The CDR3 covers 13 residues. V was pared by 10 bases and J by 6 bases, with 9 bases of the junction left unmatched. Germline CDR1 and CDR2: MNHNS and SASEGT. The CDR3 sequence is CATREGASQPQHF. DNA for the CDR3: TGTGCCACCAGGGAGGGGGCCAGTCAGCCCCAGCATTTT.

Ten or more counts support this clonotype. The rearrangement joins TRBV7-2 to TRBJ2-1, with a possible D match to TRBD2 (7 bases). This CDR3 is built from 14 residues. Per germline, CDR1 SGHTA and CDR2 FQGNSA. V lost 1 base to trimming and J lost 6 bases, with 10 bases between them. The CDR3 nucleotides read TGTGCCAGCAGCTTAGGGGGGGGGCTCAATGAGCAGTTCTTC. Translation gives CASSLGGGLNEQFF. Full variable domain (missing parts from reference TRBV7-2 and TRBJ2-1): GAGVSQSPSNKVTEKGKDVELRCDPISGHTALYWYRQSLGQGLEFLIYFQGNSAPDKSGLPSDRFSAERTGGSVSTLTIQRTQQEDSAVYLCASSLGGGLNEQFFGPGTRLTVL.

This rearrangement joins TRBV12-3 or TRBV12-4 to TRBJ2-7; TRBD2 matches at 7 bases. The CDR3 has 14 residues. Unmatched junction bases numbered 4, after V lost 2 bases and J lost 3 bases. The DNA of the CDR3 is TGTGCCAGCAGTTTATCTAGCGGAAACTACGAGCAGTACGTC. This encodes CASSLSSGNYEQYV.

This clonotype came up a few times. The chain links TRBV27 to TRBJ2-6; D not certain. The V end was cut by 5 bases, the J end by 2 bases, with 10 bases between. Germline CDR1 reads MNHEY; CDR2 reads SMNVEV (reference sequence). CDR3 length: 15 residues. CDR3: CASSLPQAGANVLTF. CDR3 nucleotides: TGTGCCAGCAGTCTACCACAAGCTGGGGCCAACGTCCTGACTTTC.

The chain combines TRBV15 with TRBJ2-1; 10 bases map to TRBD2. Trimming cost V 3 bases and J 6 bases; bases outside gene matches: 2. The germline CDR1 and CDR2 sequences are LNHNV and YYDKDF (reference sequence). The CDR3 has 14 residues. Here the CDR3 DNA reads TGTGCCACCAGCAGTATAGCGGGAGGCAATGAGCAGTTCTTC. Translated: CATSSIAGGNEQFF.

This clonotype was recorded at least ten times. CDR3 sequence (DNA): TGTGCCAGCTCATCCGGGCTAGCACGAGTCACCGGGGAGCTGTTTTTT. Encoded protein: CASSSGLARVTGELFF. J is TRBJ2-2 and V is TRBV9; possible D gene TRBD2, 5 bases. Trimming shortened V by 7 bases and J by 4 bases, and 20 bases separated the two germline ends. Germline CDR1 reads SGDLS; CDR2 reads YYNGEE. CDR3 size: 16 residues.

This rearrangement joins TRBV12-5 to TRBJ2-5, with 8 positions matching TRBD2. CDR3 length: 17 residues. Trimming at V came to 6 bases and at J to 7 bases, leaving 19 bases not matched to a gene. Germline CDR1 is LGHNT and CDR2 is FRNRAP. This CDR3 reads CASGNALPGLELVTQYF. CDR3 DNA sequence: TGTGCTAGTGGAAACGCTCTTCCGGGACTAGAGTTAGTGACCCAGTACTTC. Combining the CDR3 with reference TRBV12-5 and TRBJ2-5 gives the whole variable domain DARVTQTPRHKVTEMGQEVTMRCQPILGHNTVFWYRQTMMQGLELLAYFRNRAPLDDSGMPKDRFSAEMPDATLATLKIQPSEPRDSAVYFCASGNALPGLELVTQYFGPGTRLLVL.

This clonotype was observed at least ten times. V usage is TRBV18 and J usage is TRBJ2-5; TRBD1 might be the D (6 bases). CDR3 length: 13 residues. Trimming took off 3 bases at V and 5 bases at J, with 10 bases between the two ends. Germline CDR1 KGHSH, CDR2 LQKENI. CDR3: CASSPGTPETQYF. The CDR3 DNA follows: TGTGCCAGCTCACCCGGGACACCGGAGACCCAGTACTTC.

This clonotype was found many times. The J gene is TRBJ1-5, the V gene TRBV29-1; no reliable D call. V was cut by 4 bases and J by 3 bases, with 7 bases left in between. There are 12 residues in the CDR3. Germline loops: CDR1 SQVTM, CDR2 ANQGSEA. CDR3 in amino acids: CSVVSANQPQHF. CDR3 coding DNA: TGCAGCGTTGTATCGGCCAATCAGCCCCAGCATTTT.

The V and J genes are TRBV6-5 and TRBJ2-5; D may be TRBD2 (6 bases). The germline CDR1 and CDR2 sequences are MNHEY and SVGAGI. V lost 2 bases and J lost 1, with 11 bases in between. The CDR3 loop spans 15 amino acids. The CDR3 region is CASSYGGSVQETQYF. The CDR3 DNA reads TGTGCCAGCAGTTACGGGGGGTCAGTCCAAGAGACCCAGTACTTC.

V gene TRBV20-1 combines with J gene TRBJ1-1; 8 bases map to TRBD1. Germline loops: CDR1 DFQATT, CDR2 SNEGSKA (reference sequence). The J segment lost 3 bases and the V segment lost 3 bases, leaving 6 bases of the junction unmatched. The length of the CDR3 is 14 residues. CDR3: CSASPPDRDTEAFF. CDR3 DNA: TGCAGTGCTAGCCCCCCGGACAGGGACACTGAAGCTTTCTTT.

Concerning this clonotype itself: This may stem from a read error, because a much larger clone lies one nucleotide away. This chain joins TRBV12-3 or TRBV12-4 and TRBJ2-3, with 7 bases lining up with TRBD2. There are 16 residues in the CDR3. The CDR3 bases are TGTGCCAGCAGTTTCCGTTCGCGGGAGCCCACAGATACGCAGTGTTTT. This sequence encodes CASSFRSREPTDTQCF.

This clonotype was detected many times. The chain couples TRBV7-8 to TRBJ1-1; D gene ambiguous. V was clipped by 5 bases and J by 11 bases, with 15 bases between them. The CDR3 is made up of 12 amino acids. Germline lookup yields CDR1 SGHVS and CDR2 FQNEAQ. The CDR3: CASSVTVEAAFF. The CDR3 DNA reads as TGTGCCAGCAGCGTGACTGTAGAGGCGGCTTTCTTT. The variable domain in full, completed from reference TRBV7-8 and TRBJ1-1, reads GAGVSQSPRYKVAKRGQDVALRCDPISGHVSLFWYQQALGQGPEFLTYFQNEAQLDKSGLPSDRFFAERPEGSVSTLKIQRTQQEDSAVYLCASSVTVEAAFFGQGTRLTVV.

This clonotype was seen at least ten times. The V and J genes are TRBV12-3 or TRBV12-4 and TRBJ2-2, with no clear D. The CDR3 extends over 14 amino acids. Trimming pared 5 bases from V and 2 bases from J, leaving 9 bases between. The CDR3 nucleotides are TGTGCCAGCAGTACGACTGCCAACACCGGGGAGCTGTTTTTT. Residues: CASSTTANTGELFF.

The chain joins TRBV19 to TRBJ1-3; 7 bases align to TRBD1. The V segment lost 4 bases and the J segment 4 bases; nucleotides outside the gene matches: 7. Germline loops: CDR1 LNHDA, CDR2 SQIVND (reference sequence). The CDR3 sequence is 15 residues long. The CDR3 bases are TGTGCCAGTAGTAAACCCGGGACAGACGGAAACACCATATATTTT. Protein sequence: CASSKPGTDGNTIYF.

The genes are TRBV3-1 and TRBJ2-3; D is perhaps TRBD1 (5 bases). The V gene lost 1 base and the J gene lost 2 bases, with 13 bases spanning the gap. The CDR3 contains 16 residues. Germline CDR1 reads LGHDT; CDR2 reads YNNKEL (reference sequence). The CDR3 sequence: CASSQVQGIITDTQYF. DNA of the CDR3: TGTGCCAGCAGCCAAGTTCAGGGAATAATCACAGATACGCAGTATTTT.

This clonotype was picked up many times. The rearrangement joins TRBV6-1 to TRBJ2-3; D is ambiguous. This CDR3 comprises 15 residues. V lost 2 bases and J lost 3, with 12 bases in between. Germline CDR1 and CDR2: MNHNS and SASEGT. CDR3 DNA sequence: TGTGCCAGCAGTGAATTGATAGGGCGGACAGATACGCAGTATTTT. It encodes CASSELIGRTDTQYF.

This clonotype turned up a few times. This chain connects TRBV19 to TRBJ2-7; TRBD1 matches at 7 bases. After removal of 6 bases from V and 0 bases from J, the junction contained 8 bases not matched to a gene. CDR1 is LNHDA and CDR2 is SQIVND in the germline V gene (reference sequence). The CDR3 contains 15 residues. In nucleotides, the CDR3 is TGTGCCAGTAGCAAAACCGGGACAGTCTCCTACGAGCAGTACTTC. Protein sequence: CASSKTGTVSYEQYF. Full variable domain (missing parts from reference TRBV19 and TRBJ2-7): DGGITQSPKYLFRKEGQNVTLSCEQNLNHDAMYWYRQDPGQGLRLIYYSQIVNDFQKGDIAEGYSVSREKKESFPLTVTSAQKNPTAFYLCASSKTGTVSYEQYFGPGTRLTVT.

This clonotype has at least ten counts. V is TRBV10-3 and J is TRBJ1-4, with D unclear. V was cut by 0 bases and J by 8 bases, with 7 bases left in between. Germline V gene sequence: CDR1 ENHRY, CDR2 SYGVKD. The CDR3 has 13 amino acids. CDR3 loop: CAISESTKEKLFF. Here the CDR3 DNA reads TGTGCCATCAGTGAGTCGACCAAAGAAAAACTGTTTTTT.

This chain uses TRBV20-1 with TRBJ2-3; 7 bases are a match to TRBD2. In germline, CDR1 is DFQATT, CDR2 SNEGSKA (reference sequence). V lost 0 bases and J lost 5; bases outside the gene matches: 14. CDR3 length: 17 amino acids. CDR3 in amino acids: CSAREMRVGLVKDTQYF. In DNA, the CDR3 is TGCAGTGCTAGAGAGATGAGAGTCGGACTAGTGAAAGATACGCAGTATTTT.

This clonotype was counted ten times or more. This sequence joins TRBV4-2 and TRBJ2-7; 10 nucleotides line up with TRBD2. The germline V gene encodes CDR1 LGHNA and CDR2 YNFKEQ. The ends lost 3 bases at V and 0 bases at J; junction bases unmatched: 11. The CDR3 has 18 residues. CDR3 in amino acids: CASSQPRPGLASSYEQYF. CDR3 in DNA: TGTGCCAGCAGCCAGCCTCGTCCGGGACTAGCGAGCTCCTACGAGCAGTACTTC.

The genes are TRBV5-1 and TRBJ2-7, with D unresolved. Germline V CDR1 and CDR2: SGHRS, YFSETQ. V was shortened by 4 bases and J by 5 bases, with 16 bases between the two germline ends. This CDR3 is built from 14 residues. Written as DNA, the CDR3 is TGCGCCAGCAGCCCCGGATCGACACCGAACGAGCAGTACTTC. Amino acid sequence: CASSPGSTPNEQYF.